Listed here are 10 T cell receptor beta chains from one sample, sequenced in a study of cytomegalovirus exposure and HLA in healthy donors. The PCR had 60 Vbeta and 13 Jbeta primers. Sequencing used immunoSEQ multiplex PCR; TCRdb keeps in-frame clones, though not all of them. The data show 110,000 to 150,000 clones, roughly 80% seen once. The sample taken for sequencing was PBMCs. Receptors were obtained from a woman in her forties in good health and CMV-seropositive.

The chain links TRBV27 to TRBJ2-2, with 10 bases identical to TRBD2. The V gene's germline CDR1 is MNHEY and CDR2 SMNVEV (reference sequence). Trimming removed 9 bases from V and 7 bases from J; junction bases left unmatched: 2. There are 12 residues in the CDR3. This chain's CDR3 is CASVAGGGELFF. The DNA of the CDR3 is TGTGCCAGTGTAGCGGGAGGCGGGGAGCTGTTTTTT.

The CDR3 here is CASSLSGRAISAGELFF. The CDR3 bases are TGCGCCAGCAGCTTGTCCGGGAGGGCCATCTCTGCCGGGGAGCTGTTTTTT. V is TRBV5-1 and J is TRBJ2-2; 8 bases agree with TRBD2. V lost 1 base, J lost 6 bases, and 11 bases stayed unmatched. This CDR3 region has 17 residues. Per the germline V gene, CDR1 is SGHRS and CDR2 is YFSETQ. Full variable domain (outside the CDR3, taken from reference TRBV5-1 and TRBJ2-2): KAGVTQTPRYLIKTRGQQVTLSCSPISGHRSVSWYQQTPGQGLQFLFEYFSETQRNKGNFPGRFSGRQFSNSRSEMNVSTLELGDSALYLCASSLSGRAISAGELFFGEGSRLTVL.

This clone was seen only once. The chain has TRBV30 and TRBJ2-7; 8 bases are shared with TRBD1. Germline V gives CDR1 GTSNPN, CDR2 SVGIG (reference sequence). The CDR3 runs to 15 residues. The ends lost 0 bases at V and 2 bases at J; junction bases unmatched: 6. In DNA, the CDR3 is TGTGCCTGGAGTGTACGGACAGGGCTCCCCTACGAGCAGTACTTC. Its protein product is CAWSVRTGLPYEQYF.

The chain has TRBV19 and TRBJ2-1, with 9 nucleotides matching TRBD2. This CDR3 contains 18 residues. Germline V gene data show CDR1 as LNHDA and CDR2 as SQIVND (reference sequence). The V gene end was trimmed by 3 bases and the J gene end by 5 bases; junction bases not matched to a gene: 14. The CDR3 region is CASSIGLAGPTGHNEQFF. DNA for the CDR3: TGTGCCAGTAGTATTGGGCTAGCGGGACCGACGGGGCACAATGAGCAGTTCTTC.

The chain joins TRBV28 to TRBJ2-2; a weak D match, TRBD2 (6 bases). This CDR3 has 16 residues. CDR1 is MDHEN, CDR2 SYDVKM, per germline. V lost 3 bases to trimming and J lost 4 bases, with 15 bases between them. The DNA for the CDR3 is TGTGCCAGCAGTTTGGGGGGACGGGGCGGCACCGGGGAGCTGTTTTTT. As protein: CASSLGGRGGTGELFF.

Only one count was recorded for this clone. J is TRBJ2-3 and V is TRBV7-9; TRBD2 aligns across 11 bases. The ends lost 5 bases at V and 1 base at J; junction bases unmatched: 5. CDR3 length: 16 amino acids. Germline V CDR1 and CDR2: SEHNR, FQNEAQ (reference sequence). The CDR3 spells CASSMSTSGGTDTQYF. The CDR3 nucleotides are TGTGCCAGCAGCATGTCGACTAGCGGGGGCACAGATACGCAGTATTTT. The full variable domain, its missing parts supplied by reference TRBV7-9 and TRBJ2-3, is DTGVSQNPRHKITKRGQNVTFRCDPISEHNRLYWYRQTLGQGPEFLTYFQNEAQLEKSRLLSDRFSAERPKGSFSTLEIQRTEQGDSAMYLCASSMSTSGGTDTQYFGPGTRLTVL.

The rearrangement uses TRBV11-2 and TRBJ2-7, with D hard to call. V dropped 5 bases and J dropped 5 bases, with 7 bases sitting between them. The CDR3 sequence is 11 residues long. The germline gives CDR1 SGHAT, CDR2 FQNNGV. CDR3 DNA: TGTGCCAGCAGCCGGTTGGACGAGCAGTACTTC. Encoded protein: CASSRLDEQYF. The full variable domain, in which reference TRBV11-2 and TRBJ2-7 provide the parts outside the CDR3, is EAGVAQSPRYKIIEKRQSVAFWCNPISGHATLYWYQQILGQGPKLLIQFQNNGVVDDSQLPKDRFSAERLKGVDSTLKIQPAKLEDSAVYLCASSRLDEQYFGPGTRLTVT.

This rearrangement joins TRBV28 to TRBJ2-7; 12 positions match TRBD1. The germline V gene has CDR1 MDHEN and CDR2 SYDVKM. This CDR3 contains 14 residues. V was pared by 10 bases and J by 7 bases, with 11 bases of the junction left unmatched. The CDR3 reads CATRLGTGGWEQYF. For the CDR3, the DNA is TGTGCCACCAGACTCGGGACAGGGGGCTGGGAGCAGTACTTC.

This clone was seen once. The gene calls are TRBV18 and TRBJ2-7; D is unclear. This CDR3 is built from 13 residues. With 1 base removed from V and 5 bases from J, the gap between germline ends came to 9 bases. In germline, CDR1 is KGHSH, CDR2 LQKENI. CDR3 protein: CASSPLGLDEQYF. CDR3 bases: TGTGCCAGCTCACCACTGGGCCTCGACGAGCAGTACTTC.

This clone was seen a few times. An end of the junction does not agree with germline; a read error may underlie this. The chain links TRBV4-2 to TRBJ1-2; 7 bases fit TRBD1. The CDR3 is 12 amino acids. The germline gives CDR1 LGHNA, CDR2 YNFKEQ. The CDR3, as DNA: TGTGCCAGCAGCAAAGACAGGGCCGGCTACACCTTC. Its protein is CASSKDRAGYTF.